These 6 T cell receptor beta chains share one sample of origin, sequenced in a study of T cell responses to AZD1222 COVID-19 vaccine. Assay used: immunoSEQ multiplex PCR; TCRdb lists only in-frame clones, some missing. In the table there are 160,000 or so clones, approximately 94% of which are singletons. Sequencing was performed on peripheral blood, taken 28 days after the second AZD1222 dose. These receptor sequences come from an adult who received the AZD1222 COVID-19 vaccine.

The chain carries TRBV7-9 and TRBJ2-5; D is perhaps TRBD2 (5 bases). The CDR3 is 16 residues long. Trimming removed 5 bases at V and 5 bases at J, with 21 bases between. Germline V gene lookup returns CDR1 SEHNR and CDR2 FQNEAQ (reference sequence). The CDR3 here is CASSPNPPWRRETQYF. In nucleotides, the CDR3 is TGTGCCAGCAGCCCCAACCCCCCCTGGAGGAGGGAGACCCAGTACTTC.

The J gene is TRBJ1-1, the V gene TRBV18; 7 bases are shared with TRBD1. Germline V gene data show CDR1 as KGHSH and CDR2 as LQKENI. The V segment lost 4 bases and the J segment 3 bases; nucleotides outside the gene matches: 2. The CDR3 consists of 13 residues. The CDR3 nucleotides read TGTGCCAGCTCACTCGGGACAGACACTGAAGCTTTCTTT. This sequence encodes CASSLGTDTEAFF.

Concerning this clone itself: Other DNA variants within this sample encode the same CDR3. J is TRBJ2-2 and V is TRBV18; D gene ambiguous. With 3 bases removed from V and 4 bases from J, the gap between germline ends came to 3 bases. In germline, CDR1 is KGHSH, CDR2 LQKENI. This CDR3 contains 12 residues. The CDR3 DNA is TGTGCCAGCTCACCGTCCACCGGGGAGCTGTTTTTT. Translating gives CASSPSTGELFF.

The chain joins TRBV7-6 to TRBJ2-1; 9 nucleotides align to TRBD2. Trimming cost V 5 bases and J 3 bases; bases outside gene matches: 8. CDR1 is SGHVS and CDR2 is FNYEAQ in the germline V gene. The length of the CDR3 is 16 residues. CDR3 region: CASSGGLAGYYNEQFF. The CDR3 DNA reads TGTGCCAGCAGCGGGGGGCTAGCGGGATACTACAATGAGCAGTTCTTC.

J is TRBJ2-1 and V is TRBV29-1; a weak D match, TRBD2 (5 bases). The V gene lost 7 bases and the J gene lost 6 bases, with 19 bases spanning the gap. The CDR3 is 14 amino acids. The V gene's germline CDR1 is SQVTM and CDR2 ANQGSEA. The CDR3: CSALPASRANEQFF. Here the CDR3 DNA reads TGCAGCGCGCTTCCGGCGTCGAGGGCCAATGAGCAGTTCTTC.

This clone was observed once. The chain has TRBV5-1 and TRBJ2-5, with a tentative D call TRBD2 (5 bases). Trimming shortened V by 4 bases and J by 3 bases, and 16 bases separated the two germline ends. Looked up from germline, CDR1 is SGHRS and CDR2 is YFSETQ. CDR3 size: 15 residues. This chain's CDR3 is CASSVISATKETQYF. DNA for the CDR3: TGCGCCAGCAGCGTGATTAGCGCCACTAAAGAGACCCAGTACTTC. Full variable domain (rest looked up from reference TRBV5-1 and TRBJ2-5): KAGVTQTPRYLIKTRGQQVTLSCSPISGHRSVSWYQQTPGQGLQFLFEYFSETQRNKGNFPGRFSGRQFSNSRSEMNVSTLELGDSALYLCASSVISATKETQYFGPGTRLLVL.